The 27 T cell receptor beta chains reported below all come from one sample, sequenced in a study of T cell repertoires in cytomegalovirus infection. TCRdb ran MiXCR on the reads and lists one entry per CDR3 protein. This table has about 490,000 distinct CDR3 sequences, 15% to 20% appearing once. Sequencing was performed on CD8+ T cells from PBMCs. These receptors came from a human donor in good health (CMV status not recorded). Some clones in this sample may be carry-over from other donors' samples.

V usage is TRBV5-6 and J usage is TRBJ1-2; D is undetermined. The CDR3 is 15 residues long. Per the germline V gene, CDR1 is SGHDT and CDR2 is YYEEEE. The ends were cut back, 4 bases at V and 9 bases at J, with 22 bases in the middle. The CDR3 is CASSLDIAGMASYTF. CDR3 nucleotides: TGTGCCAGCAGCCTAGACATTGCGGGCATGGCTAGCTACACCTTC. Full variable domain (outside the CDR3, taken from reference TRBV5-6 and TRBJ1-2): DAGVTQSPTHLIKTRGQQVTLRCSPKSGHDTVSWYQQALGQGPQFIFQYYEEEERQRGNFPDRFSGHQFPNYSSELNVNALLLGDSALYLCASSLDIAGMASYTFGSGTRLTVV.

The chain joins TRBV13 to TRBJ1-4, with D hard to call. V was shortened by 2 bases and J by 8 bases, with 9 bases between the two germline ends. This CDR3 region has 13 residues. The germline V gene has CDR1 PRHDT and CDR2 FYEKMQ (reference sequence). CDR3 sequence reads: CASSLNRREKLFF. CDR3 sequence (DNA): TGTGCCAGCAGCTTAAACAGACGGGAAAAACTGTTTTTT.

In this sample, this clonotype turned up many times. The V and J genes are TRBV27 and TRBJ1-2; D gene unclear. The CDR3 is 13 residues long. The germline V gene has CDR1 MNHEY and CDR2 SMNVEV (reference sequence). V lost 5 bases to trimming and J lost 4 bases, with 11 bases between them. CDR3 in amino acids: CASSPGPFYGYTF. Here the CDR3 DNA reads TGTGCCAGCAGTCCCGGACCCTTCTATGGCTACACCTTC.

This clonotype showed up just a few times. This sequence joins TRBV9 and TRBJ1-3; D unresolved. From germline, CDR1 is SGDLS and CDR2 YYNGEE. Trimming shortened V by 0 bases and J by 3 bases, and 7 bases separated the two germline ends. This CDR3 region has 14 residues. In DNA, the CDR3 is TGTGCCAGCAGCGTAGGCGGAAATGGAAACACCATATATTTT. Translated, it gives CASSVGGNGNTIYF.

The rearrangement links TRBV7-9 to TRBJ2-7, with 9 bases aligning to TRBD1. This CDR3 has 14 amino acids. The J segment lost 3 bases and the V segment lost 6 bases, leaving 6 bases of the junction unmatched. The germline V gene has CDR1 SEHNR and CDR2 FQNEAQ (reference sequence). CDR3 loop: CASSSGQGIYEQYF. The CDR3 DNA reads as TGTGCCAGCAGTTCGGGACAGGGTATCTACGAGCAGTACTTC. Looking up the rest from reference TRBV7-9 and TRBJ2-7 gives the full variable domain: DTGVSQNPRHKITKRGQNVTFRCDPISEHNRLYWYRQTLGQGPEFLTYFQNEAQLEKSRLLSDRFSAERPKGSFSTLEIQRTEQGDSAMYLCASSSGQGIYEQYFGPGTRLTVT.

The J gene is TRBJ2-7, the V gene TRBV6-2 or TRBV6-3; 14 nucleotides line up with TRBD2. Germline assignment: CDR1 MNHEY and CDR2 SVGEGT. The CDR3 has 15 residues. V trimming: 4 bases; J trimming: 7 bases; junction bases outside the gene matches: 6. In nucleotides, the CDR3 is TGTGCCAGCAGTTCCAGACTAGCGGGAGGGCTGGAGCAGTACTTC. Protein sequence: CASSSRLAGGLEQYF.

The chain is built from TRBV27 and TRBJ2-1, with 8 nucleotides matching TRBD1. V lost 3 bases to trimming and J lost 2 bases; unmatched junction nucleotides: 6. Germline V gives CDR1 MNHEY, CDR2 SMNVEV (reference sequence). The CDR3 is made up of 16 amino acids. The CDR3 loop reads CASSFPDRGAYNEQFF. The CDR3 DNA is TGTGCCAGCAGTTTTCCCGACAGGGGCGCCTACAATGAGCAGTTCTTC.

The sample holds many counts of this clonotype. This chain links TRBV12-3 or TRBV12-4 with TRBJ1-1; D gene unclear. Trimming removed 3 bases at V and 3 bases at J, with 11 bases between. The CDR3 is made up of 14 amino acids. This CDR3 reads CASSLSGFDTEAFF. The CDR3 coding sequence is TGTGCCAGCAGTTTGTCGGGGTTTGACACTGAAGCTTTCTTT.

The chain links TRBV6-5 to TRBJ2-7, with D perhaps matching TRBD1 (5 bases). This CDR3 spans 14 amino acids. CDR1 is MNHEY and CDR2 is SVGAGI in the germline V gene. V gave up 0 bases and J gave up 3 bases, with 9 bases separating them. In nucleotides, the CDR3 is TGTGCCAGCAGTTACTCGCAGGGCCTCTACGAGCAGTACTTC. Translation gives CASSYSQGLYEQYF.

The chain has TRBV29-1 and TRBJ2-1; D is unresolved. V dropped 3 bases and J dropped 0 bases, with 15 bases sitting between them. Germline V CDR1 and CDR2: SQVTM, ANQGSEA. The CDR3 loop spans 16 amino acids. CDR3 DNA sequence: TGCAGCGTTGAGTGGCGGTCGGAGAGCTCCTACAATGAGCAGTTCTTC. It specifies CSVEWRSESSYNEQFF.

To note about this clonotype: A much bigger clone sits one base away, suggesting this may be a read error. This chain connects TRBV7-2 to TRBJ2-2, with D possibly matching TRBD2 (5 bases). The CDR3 length is 16 residues. Germline lookup yields CDR1 SGHTA and CDR2 FQGNSA. CDR3 residues: CASSPEEVPNTGDLFF. CDR3 DNA: TGTGCCAGCAGCCCGGAAGAGGTCCCGAACACCGGGGATCTGTTTTTT.

The chain links TRBV13 to TRBJ2-7; possibly TRBD1 for D (6 bases). Germline CDR1 PRHDT, CDR2 FYEKMQ (reference sequence). The V gene lost 5 bases and the J gene lost 6 bases, with 17 bases spanning the gap. CDR3 size: 14 residues. The CDR3 coding sequence is TGTGCCAGCAGCGCCACAGGGTTCGGCTCCGAGCAGTACTTC. It yields the protein CASSATGFGSEQYF.

CDR3: CASSRDSGSNQPQHF. The CDR3 bases are TGTGCCAGCTCCCGCGACAGTGGTAGCAATCAGCCCCAGCATTTT. V is TRBV18 and J is TRBJ1-5; D is perhaps TRBD1 (5 bases). The CDR3 spans 15 residues. Germline CDR1 is KGHSH and CDR2 is LQKENI. V was trimmed by 6 bases and J by 0 bases, leaving 12 bases between them.

This clonotype was seen a handful of times. The rearrangement links TRBV20-1 to TRBJ2-7; 8 bases align to TRBD1. The CDR3 spans 13 residues. Germline V gene sequence: CDR1 DFQATT, CDR2 SNEGSKA (reference sequence). J lost 3 bases, V lost 3 bases, and 4 bases had no gene match. The DNA of the CDR3 is TGCAGTGCTAGCGAGGACAGGGACTACGAGCAGTACTTC. Encoded protein: CSASEDRDYEQYF.

This clonotype was found a few times. The chain employs TRBV6-5 and TRBJ1-5; 8 bases align to TRBD1. The V gene end was trimmed by 6 bases and the J gene end by 3 bases; junction bases not matched to a gene: 10. Germline V gene data show CDR1 as MNHEY and CDR2 as SVGAGI. This CDR3 is built from 16 residues. CDR3 in amino acids: CASRAAGTGLNQPQHF. In nucleotides, the CDR3 is TGTGCCAGCAGAGCTGCCGGGACAGGACTCAATCAGCCCCAGCATTTT.

This clonotype was recorded at least ten times. The J gene is TRBJ2-7, the V gene TRBV27; 7 bases are a match to TRBD2. Germline V CDR1 and CDR2: MNHEY, SMNVEV (reference sequence). J was trimmed by 0 bases and V by 2 bases; bases with no gene match: 1. The CDR3 is 14 residues long. CDR3: CASSLRGGSYEQYF. CDR3 coding DNA: TGTGCCAGCAGTTTACGCGGGGGCTCCTACGAGCAGTACTTC.

This clonotype has only a few counts. The CDR3 protein is CASSEYTYMNTEAFF. The CDR3 DNA sequence: TGTGCCAGCAGTGAATACACTTACATGAACACTGAAGCTTTCTTT. This chain joins TRBV6-1 and TRBJ1-1; no clear D. Germline assignment: CDR1 MNHNS and CDR2 SASEGT. Trimming shortened V by 2 bases and J by 0 bases, and 10 bases separated the two germline ends. The CDR3 covers 15 residues.

In its sample, this clonotype was seen a few times. The J gene is TRBJ2-1, the V gene TRBV28, with D possibly matching TRBD2 (6 bases). V was cut by 2 bases and J by 4 bases, with 12 bases left in between. This CDR3 is 15 amino acids long. Germline loops: CDR1 MDHEN, CDR2 SYDVKM. CDR3 bases: TGTGCCAGCAGTTTAACCCGGGACTCTTACAATGAGCAGTTCTTC. It yields the protein CASSLTRDSYNEQFF.

This clonotype was seen only a few times. The rearrangement joins TRBV14 to TRBJ2-7; D is unclear. In germline, CDR1 is SGHDN, CDR2 FVKESK. V was cut by 2 bases and J by 2 bases, with 10 bases left in between. This CDR3 has 14 amino acids. CDR3 residues: CASSQWAGPYEQYF. CDR3 DNA sequence: TGTGCCAGCAGCCAATGGGCAGGACCCTACGAGCAGTACTTC.

The sample holds many counts of this clonotype. CDR3 region: CASSLSGGRSNGELFF. The CDR3 DNA reads as TGTGCCAGCAGCTTATCAGGCGGGAGGTCAAACGGGGAGCTGTTTTTT. The genes are TRBV7-8 and TRBJ2-2; 8 nucleotides agree with TRBD2. The CDR3 runs 16 residues. Germline V gene sequence: CDR1 SGHVS, CDR2 FQNEAQ. V lost 2 bases, J lost 7 bases, and 9 bases stayed unmatched. Looking up the rest from reference TRBV7-8 and TRBJ2-2 gives the full variable domain: GAGVSQSPRYKVAKRGQDVALRCDPISGHVSLFWYQQALGQGPEFLTYFQNEAQLDKSGLPSDRFFAERPEGSVSTLKIQRTQQEDSAVYLCASSLSGGRSNGELFFGEGSRLTVL.

Ten or more counts support this clonotype. The V call is TRBV7-8, the J call TRBJ2-7; D not certain. Germline CDR1 SGHVS, CDR2 FQNEAQ. The CDR3 has 13 amino acids. V lost 5 bases, J lost 2 bases, and 10 bases lay in between. The CDR3 sequence: CASSQAGTYEQYF. The CDR3 nucleotides are TGTGCCAGCAGCCAAGCAGGCACCTACGAGCAGTACTTC. Full variable domain (missing parts from reference TRBV7-8 and TRBJ2-7): GAGVSQSPRYKVAKRGQDVALRCDPISGHVSLFWYQQALGQGPEFLTYFQNEAQLDKSGLPSDRFFAERPEGSVSTLKIQRTQQEDSAVYLCASSQAGTYEQYFGPGTRLTVT.

The rearrangement uses TRBV27 and TRBJ2-7, with D possibly matching TRBD1 (6 bases). Germline loops: CDR1 MNHEY, CDR2 SMNVEV (reference sequence). V lost 5 bases, J lost 3 bases, and 14 bases lay in between. The CDR3 runs to 14 residues. The CDR3 spells CASSPRGRGYEQYF. DNA for the CDR3: TGTGCCAGCAGTCCCCGTGGCAGGGGCTACGAGCAGTACTTC.

This clonotype was detected only a few times. J is TRBJ1-5 and V is TRBV4-2, with 8 positions matching TRBD1. There are 16 residues in the CDR3. After removal of 4 bases from V and 0 bases from J, the junction contained 5 bases not matched to a gene. The V gene's germline CDR1 is LGHNA and CDR2 YNFKEQ. DNA for the CDR3: TGTGCCAGCAGCCCTAGACAGGGGTATAGCAATCAGCCCCAGCATTTT. Protein sequence: CASSPRQGYSNQPQHF.

This clonotype turned up a few times. V is TRBV5-4 and J is TRBJ2-7; 8 nucleotides agree with TRBD1. The CDR3 length is 13 residues. The trim removed 6 bases at V and 5 bases at J, leaving 7 bases unmatched. Germline CDR1 reads SGHNT; CDR2 reads YYREEE (reference sequence). CDR3 coding DNA: TGTGCCAGCAAAGGACAGGGAAGAGACGAGCAGTACTTC. Translated, it gives CASKGQGRDEQYF.

In this sample, this clonotype turned up a few times. V and J are TRBV12-3 or TRBV12-4 and TRBJ1-2; possible D gene TRBD1, 5 bases. This CDR3 is built from 15 residues. Deletions cut 5 bases from V and 4 bases from J, with 17 bases between. CDR3 region: CASSANPQGTYGYTF. Here the CDR3 DNA reads TGTGCCAGCAGTGCTAATCCGCAGGGAACCTATGGCTACACCTTC.

This clonotype has a handful of counts. The chain has TRBV5-4 and TRBJ2-5; 9 positions match TRBD2. The CDR3 runs 15 residues. Germline trimming cut 0 bases from V and 4 bases from J; bases unmatched to any gene: 4. The germline gives CDR1 SGHNT, CDR2 YYREEE (reference sequence). CDR3 coding DNA: TGTGCCAGCAGCTTGGGGGATAGCGGGAGAGAGACCCAGTACTTC. It encodes CASSLGDSGRETQYF.

A few counts support this clonotype. The chain combines TRBV6-5 with TRBJ2-1; D uncertain. V was pared by 8 bases and J by 4 bases, with 9 bases between. This CDR3 has 12 residues. Germline V gene sequence: CDR1 MNHEY, CDR2 SVGAGI. CDR3 bases: TGTGCCAGCGAAACACGGTACAATGAGCAGTTCTTC. Translated, it gives CASETRYNEQFF.